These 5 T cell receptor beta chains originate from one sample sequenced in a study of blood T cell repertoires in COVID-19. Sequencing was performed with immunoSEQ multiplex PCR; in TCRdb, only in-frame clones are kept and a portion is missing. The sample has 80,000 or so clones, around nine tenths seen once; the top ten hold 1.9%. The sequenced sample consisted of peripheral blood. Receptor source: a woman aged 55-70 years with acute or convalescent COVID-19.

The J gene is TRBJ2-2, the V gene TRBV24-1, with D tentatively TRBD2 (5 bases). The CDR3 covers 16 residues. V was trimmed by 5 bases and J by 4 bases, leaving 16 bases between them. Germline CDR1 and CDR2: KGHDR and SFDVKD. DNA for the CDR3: TGTGCCACCAGTGTTACTTTGGGTCGGGGCACCGGGGAGCTGTTTTTT. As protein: CATSVTLGRGTGELFF.

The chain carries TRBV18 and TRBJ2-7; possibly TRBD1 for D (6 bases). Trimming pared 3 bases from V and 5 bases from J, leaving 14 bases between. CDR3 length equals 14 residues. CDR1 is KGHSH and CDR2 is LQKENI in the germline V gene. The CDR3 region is CASSPRGWGNEQYF. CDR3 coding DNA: TGTGCCAGCTCACCCAGGGGTTGGGGGAACGAGCAGTACTTC.

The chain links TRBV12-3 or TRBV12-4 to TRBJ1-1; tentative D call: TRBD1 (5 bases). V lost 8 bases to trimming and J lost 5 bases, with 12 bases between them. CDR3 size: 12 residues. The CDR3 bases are TGTGCCAGCGGGCCTGGGGGGACTGAAGCTTTCTTT. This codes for CASGPGGTEAFF.

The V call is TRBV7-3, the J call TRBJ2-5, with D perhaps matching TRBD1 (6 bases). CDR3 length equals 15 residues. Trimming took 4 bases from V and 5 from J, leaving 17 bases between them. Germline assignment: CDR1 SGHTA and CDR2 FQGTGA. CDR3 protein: CASSSQGRGGETQYF. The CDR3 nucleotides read TGTGCCAGCAGCTCCCAAGGGCGAGGGGGTGAGACCCAGTACTTC.

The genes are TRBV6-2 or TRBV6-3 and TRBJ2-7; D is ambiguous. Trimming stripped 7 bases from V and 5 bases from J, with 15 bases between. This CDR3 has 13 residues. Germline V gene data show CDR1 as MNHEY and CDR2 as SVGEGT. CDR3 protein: CASTPSQAHEQYF. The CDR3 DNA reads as TGTGCCAGCACCCCCAGTCAGGCCCACGAGCAGTACTTC.